This T cell receptor (beta chain) emerged from a study of T cell responses to AZD1222 COVID-19 vaccine. Findings of the study overall: Females outnumbered males among donors, who were mostly white British; clonal diversity was possibly underestimated. Spike-specific TCR breadth and depth both grew after two AZD1222 doses. The span of vaccine-associated CD4 TCRs extended across spike, with dominance at 160-218 and 743-854. Only six or seven AZD1222 recipients tested seropositive at baseline.

Assay: immunoSEQ multiplex PCR; the TCRdb copy retains only in-frame clones and omits some. The table shows more than 95,000 clones, with almost 95% occurring only once. This clone was recorded once. Its antigen is not known. CDR3 size: 14 residues. V gave up 1 base and J gave up 8 bases; unmatched junction bases: 2. The germline CDR1 and CDR2 sequences are LNHDA and SQIVND (reference sequence). This chain joins TRBV19 and TRBJ1-6, with 7 bases that match TRBD1. The source was peripheral blood, collected 28 days after the second AZD1222 dose. This receptor was taken from an adult who received the AZD1222 COVID-19 vaccine. The CDR3: CASSIGGGYSPLHF. The CDR3 nucleotides are TGTGCCAGTAGTATAGGAGGGGGCTATTCACCCCTCCACTTT. Using reference TRBV19 and TRBJ1-6 for the parts outside the CDR3, the full variable domain is DGGITQSPKYLFRKEGQNVTLSCEQNLNHDAMYWYRQDPGQGLRLIYYSQIVNDFQKGDIAEGYSVSREKKESFPLTVTSAQKNPTAFYLCASSIGGGYSPLHFGNGTRLTVT.